These T cell receptor beta chains were read from a single sample in a study of T-cell memory formation after mild COVID-19. TCRdb redid the calling of the 5' RACE reads with MiXCR, one entry per CDR3 protein. The profile shows approximately 150,000 distinct CDR3 sequences, about 5.7% of them singletons. Sequenced material: PBMCs or a T cell subset sorted from them (not recorded which). The origin of the receptors is an adult woman who had mild COVID-19 (a few samples of this study predate the infection). Cell type and time point are not known. Both conserved end residues are part of each CDR3. D genes are given only for firm matches. Clone size is shown for a subset of rows, as once, few, many or a class of expanded clone.

cdr3_nt	cdr3_aa	v_call	j_call	clone_size	cdr3_length	d_call
TGTGCCAGCAGCCCCCTCGGACTAGAGGTATCAAATACGCAGTATTTT	CASSPLGLEVSNTQYF	TRBV7-9	TRBJ2-3	-	16	TRBD2
TGCGCCAGCAGCTTGGCCGGGACAGGGGATGTCTATGGCTACACCTTC	CASSLAGTGDVYGYTF	TRBV5-1	TRBJ1-2	-	16	TRBD1
TGTGCCAGCAGCCAGGTCACTAGCGGGGTTCGCTACGAGCAGTACTTC	CASSQVTSGVRYEQYF	TRBV4-2	TRBJ2-7	many	16	TRBD2
TGTGCCAGCAGCTTAGCAGGCGTAAGTGAAGCTTTCTTT	CASSLAGVSEAFF	TRBV7-9	TRBJ1-1	few	13	-
TGTGCCAGCAGTTTAGGGGAGTTTAGCAATCAGCCCCAGCATTTT	CASSLGEFSNQPQHF	TRBV7-9	TRBJ1-5	few	15	-
TGTGCCACCAGTGCCCCCGGGGATAGTCAGCCCCAGCATTTT	CATSAPGDSQPQHF	TRBV24-1	TRBJ1-5	-	14	-
TGTGCCAGCAGTTACCCCTCACAATTTAATGGCTACACCTTC	CASSYPSQFNGYTF	TRBV6-6	TRBJ1-2	-	14	-
TGCGCCAGCAGCTTGGGTGGCGGAGACTACGAGCAGTACTTC	CASSLGGGDYEQYF	TRBV5-1	TRBJ2-7	-	14	-
TGCAGTGCTAGAGATATAACTAGATTTCAAGTAGGGCAGTTCTTC	CSARDITRFQVGQFF	TRBV20-1	TRBJ2-1	once	15	-
TGTGCCAGCAGTGAAGTAGACACAGATACGCAGTATTTT	CASSEVDTDTQYF	TRBV25-1	TRBJ2-3	few	13	-
TGCAGTGCCCGGCAGGGCAACTATGGCTACACCTTC	CSARQGNYGYTF	TRBV20-1	TRBJ1-2	-	12	-
TGTGCCAGCAGTTACCTCCCGGAGGGGCTCCCCTCCTACGAGCAGTACTTC	CASSYLPEGLPSYEQYF	TRBV6-2/TRBV6-3	TRBJ2-7	-	17	-
TGTGCCAGCTCCCTTCTAGCAGACTCAATGAACACTGAAGCTTTCTTT	CASSLLADSMNTEAFF	TRBV18	TRBJ1-1	few	16	-
TGTGCTAGTGGGTTAAACGGGACTCCCAAGCAGTTCTTC	CASGLNGTPKQFF	TRBV12-5	TRBJ2-1	many	13	-
TGTGCCAGCAGTCAACAGGGGGCCCGGAACACTGAAGCTTTCTTT	CASSQQGARNTEAFF	TRBV12-3/TRBV12-4	TRBJ1-1	many	15	TRBD1
TGTGCCAGCAGCGTTGGGGGCCCTTTGATCTTC	CASSVGGPLIF	TRBV3-1	TRBJ2-1	many	11	-
TGTGCCAGCAGCCAGCGGATGGAAGGGCTGAATTCACCCCTCCACTTT	CASSQRMEGLNSPLHF	TRBV5-4	TRBJ1-6	few	16	-
TGTGCCAGCATCGGGAGGGAGACTGGCACAGATACGCAGTATTTT	CASIGRETGTDTQYF	TRBV28	TRBJ2-3	-	15	TRBD2
TGTGCCAGCAGCCTGACAGGTCGATATCAGCCCCAGCATTTT	CASSLTGRYQPQHF	TRBV5-6	TRBJ1-5	many	14	-